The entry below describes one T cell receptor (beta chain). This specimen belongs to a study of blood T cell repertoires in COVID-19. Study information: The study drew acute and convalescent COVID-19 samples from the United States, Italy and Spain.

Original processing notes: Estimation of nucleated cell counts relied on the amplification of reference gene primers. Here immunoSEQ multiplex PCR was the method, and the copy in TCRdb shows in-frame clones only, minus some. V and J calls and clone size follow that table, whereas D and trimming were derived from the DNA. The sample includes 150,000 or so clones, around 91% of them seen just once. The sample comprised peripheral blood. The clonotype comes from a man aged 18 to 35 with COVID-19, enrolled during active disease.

CDR3 residues: CASSESFLPGSNQPQHF. CDR3 nucleotide sequence: TGTGCCAGCAGCGAATCCTTCCTCCCCGGTAGCAATCAGCCCCAGCATTTT. The rearrangement links TRBV9 to TRBJ1-5; D gene ambiguous. The V gene's germline CDR1 is SGDLS and CDR2 YYNGEE. CDR3 length equals 17 residues. V was cut by 3 bases and J by 0 bases, with 16 bases left in between.